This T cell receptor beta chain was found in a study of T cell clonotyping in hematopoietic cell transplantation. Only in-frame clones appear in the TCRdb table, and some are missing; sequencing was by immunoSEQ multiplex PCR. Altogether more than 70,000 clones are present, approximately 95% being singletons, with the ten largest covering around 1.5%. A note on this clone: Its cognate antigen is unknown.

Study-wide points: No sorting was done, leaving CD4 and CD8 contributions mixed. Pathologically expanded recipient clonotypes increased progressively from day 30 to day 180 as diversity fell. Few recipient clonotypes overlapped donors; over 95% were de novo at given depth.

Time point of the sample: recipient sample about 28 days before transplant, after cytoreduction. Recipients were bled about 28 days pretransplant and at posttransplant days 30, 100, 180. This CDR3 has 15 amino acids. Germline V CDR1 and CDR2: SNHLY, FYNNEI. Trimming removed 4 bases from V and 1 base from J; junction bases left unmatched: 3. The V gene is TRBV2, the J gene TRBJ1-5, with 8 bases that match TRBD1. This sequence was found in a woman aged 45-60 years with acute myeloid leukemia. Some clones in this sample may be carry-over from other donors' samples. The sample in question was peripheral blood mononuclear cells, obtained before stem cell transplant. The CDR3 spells CASSGDRTSNQPQHF. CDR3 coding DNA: TGTGCCAGCAGTGGGGACAGGACAAGCAATCAGCCCCAGCATTTT.